This T cell receptor (beta chain) stems from a study of PD-L1 blockade in urothelial cancer. The time point: peripheral blood 6 weeks after treatment start. A total of 1 to 8 samples per patient were collected pretreatment and on-treatment. Per the germline V gene, CDR1 is SGHDT and CDR2 is YYEEEE. The CDR3 consists of 17 residues. Trimming left V 1 base short and J 1 base short, with 17 bases between. Data came from immunoSEQ multiplex PCR; TCRdb stores just in-frame clones and leaves some out. The table has 60,000 to 80,000 clones, around nine tenths seen once. This chain joins TRBV5-6 and TRBJ1-2; D gene unclear. This sequence originates from a man in his sixties with urothelial cancer. This material consisted of PBMCs, taken around atezolizumab (anti-PD-L1) treatment. The CDR3 DNA reads as TGTGCCAGCAGCTTGATGTTTACAGCGGGAGATAACTATGGCTACACCTTC. Protein: CASSLMFTAGDNYGYTF.